The clone carrying this T cell receptor beta chain was seen a few times. V was trimmed by 3 bases and J by 4 bases, leaving 10 bases between them. The CDR3 is made up of 14 amino acids. CDR1 and CDR2 (germline): LGHDT, YNNKEL (reference sequence). This sample stems from a study of T cell responses to AZD1222 COVID-19 vaccine. TCRdb's table, derived via immunoSEQ multiplex PCR, lists solely in-frame clones and lacks some. The profile covers 150,000 to 200,000 clones, with 70% to 90% appearing a single time and less than 1.3% taken by the ten largest. Sample: peripheral blood, taken 28 days after the second AZD1222 dose. This TCR derives from an adult who received the AZD1222 COVID-19 vaccine. V gene TRBV3-1 (or the pseudogene TRBV3-2) combines with J gene TRBJ1-5; no definite D call. CDR3 sequence: CASSHPLRNQPQHF. For the CDR3, the DNA is TGTGCCAGCAGCCACCCCCTCAGGAATCAGCCCCAGCATTTT.